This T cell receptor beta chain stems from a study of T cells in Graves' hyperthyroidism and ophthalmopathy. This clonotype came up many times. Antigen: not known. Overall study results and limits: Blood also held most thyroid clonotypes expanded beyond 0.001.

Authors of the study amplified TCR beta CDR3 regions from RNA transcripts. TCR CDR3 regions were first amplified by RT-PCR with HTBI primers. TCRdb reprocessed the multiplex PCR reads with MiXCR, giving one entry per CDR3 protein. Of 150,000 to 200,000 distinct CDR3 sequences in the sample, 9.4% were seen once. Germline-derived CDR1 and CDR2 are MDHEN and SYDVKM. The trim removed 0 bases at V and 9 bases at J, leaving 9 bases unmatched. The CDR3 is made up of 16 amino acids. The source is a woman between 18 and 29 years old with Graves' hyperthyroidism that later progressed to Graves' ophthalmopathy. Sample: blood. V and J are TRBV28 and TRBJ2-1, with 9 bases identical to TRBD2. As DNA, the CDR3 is TGTGCCAGCAGTTTATGGGGTAGCGGGAGTCGAGGTGAGCAGTTCTTC. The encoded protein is CASSLWGSGSRGEQFF.